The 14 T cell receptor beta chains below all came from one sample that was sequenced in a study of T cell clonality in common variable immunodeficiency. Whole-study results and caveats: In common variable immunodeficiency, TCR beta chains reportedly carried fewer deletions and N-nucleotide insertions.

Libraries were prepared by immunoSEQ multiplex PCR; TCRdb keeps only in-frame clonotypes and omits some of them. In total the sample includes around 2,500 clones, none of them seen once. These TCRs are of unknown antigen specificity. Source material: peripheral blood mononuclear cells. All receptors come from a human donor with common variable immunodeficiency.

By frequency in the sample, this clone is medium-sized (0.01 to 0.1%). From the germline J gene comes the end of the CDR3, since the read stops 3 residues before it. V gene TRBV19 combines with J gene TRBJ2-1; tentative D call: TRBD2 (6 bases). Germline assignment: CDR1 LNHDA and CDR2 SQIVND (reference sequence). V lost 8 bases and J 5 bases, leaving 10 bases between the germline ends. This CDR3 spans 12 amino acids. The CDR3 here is CASSRDNNEQFF. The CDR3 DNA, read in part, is TGTGCCAGTTCGCGGGATAACAATGAG.

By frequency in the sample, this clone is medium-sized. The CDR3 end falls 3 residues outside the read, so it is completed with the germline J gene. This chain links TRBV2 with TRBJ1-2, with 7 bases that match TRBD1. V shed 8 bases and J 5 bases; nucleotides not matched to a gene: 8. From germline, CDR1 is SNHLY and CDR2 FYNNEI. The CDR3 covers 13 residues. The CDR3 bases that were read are TGTGCCAGCCAGGGAGACAGGGTGTATGGC. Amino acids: CASQGDRVYG. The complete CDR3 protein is CASQGDRVYGYTF.

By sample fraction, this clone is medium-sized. CDR3 sequence reads: CASRTLAGANTGELFF. Partial CDR3 DNA: TGTGCCAGCAGAACCCTAGCGGGGGCGAACACCGGGGAG. This sequence joins TRBV5-4 and TRBJ2-2; 10 bases are a match to TRBD2. Sequencing ends 3 residues short of the CDR3 end; the germline J gene provides the rest. This CDR3 spans 16 amino acids. V shed 5 bases and J 0 bases; nucleotides not matched to a gene: 4. The germline V gene has CDR1 SGHNT and CDR2 YYREEE (reference sequence).

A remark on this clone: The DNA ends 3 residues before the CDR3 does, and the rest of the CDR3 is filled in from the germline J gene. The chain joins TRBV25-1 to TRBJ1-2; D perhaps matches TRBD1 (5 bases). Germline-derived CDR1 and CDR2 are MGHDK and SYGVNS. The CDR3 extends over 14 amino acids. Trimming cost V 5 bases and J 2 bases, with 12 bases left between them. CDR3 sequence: CASSSQGTNYGYTF. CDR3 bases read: TGTGCCAGCAGTTCCCAGGGTACGAACTATGGC.

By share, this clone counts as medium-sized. The covered CDR3 bases are TGTGCCAGCAGCCCCACTCCGAGCCTCTCCTACAATGAG. This gives the protein CASSPTPSLSYNE. The CDR3, in full, reads CASSPTPSLSYNEQFF. The chain employs TRBV7-8 and TRBJ2-1; D gene ambiguous. The read ends 3 residues early relative to the CDR3; the germline J gene fills the gap. The CDR3 extends over 16 amino acids. V was shortened by 5 bases and J by 0 bases, with 14 bases between the two germline ends. Per germline, CDR1 SGHVS and CDR2 FQNEAQ.

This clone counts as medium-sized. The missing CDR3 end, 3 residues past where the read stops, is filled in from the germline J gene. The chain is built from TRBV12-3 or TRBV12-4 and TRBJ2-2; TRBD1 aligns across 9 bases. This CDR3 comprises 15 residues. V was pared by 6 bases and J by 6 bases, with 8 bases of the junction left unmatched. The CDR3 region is CASRWGQGPPGELFF. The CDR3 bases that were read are TGTGCCAGCAGATGGGGACAGGGTCCCCCCGGGGAG.

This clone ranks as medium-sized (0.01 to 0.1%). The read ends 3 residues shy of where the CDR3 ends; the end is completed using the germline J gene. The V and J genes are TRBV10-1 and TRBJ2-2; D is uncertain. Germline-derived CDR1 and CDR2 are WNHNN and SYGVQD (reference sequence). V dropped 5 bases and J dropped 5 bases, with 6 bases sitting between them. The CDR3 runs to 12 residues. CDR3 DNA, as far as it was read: TGCGCCAGCAGTCTAGGAACCGGGGAG. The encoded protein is CASSLGTGE. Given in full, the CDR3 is CASSLGTGELFF.

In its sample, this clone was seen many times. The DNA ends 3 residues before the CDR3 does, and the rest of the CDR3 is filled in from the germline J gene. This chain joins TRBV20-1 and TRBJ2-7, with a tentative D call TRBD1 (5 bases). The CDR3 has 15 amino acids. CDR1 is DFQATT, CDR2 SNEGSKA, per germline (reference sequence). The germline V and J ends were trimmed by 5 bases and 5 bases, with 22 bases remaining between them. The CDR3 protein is CSAPSPLGLLDEQYF. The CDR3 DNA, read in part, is TGCAGTGCTCCAAGTCCCCTGGGGCTTCTGGACGAG.

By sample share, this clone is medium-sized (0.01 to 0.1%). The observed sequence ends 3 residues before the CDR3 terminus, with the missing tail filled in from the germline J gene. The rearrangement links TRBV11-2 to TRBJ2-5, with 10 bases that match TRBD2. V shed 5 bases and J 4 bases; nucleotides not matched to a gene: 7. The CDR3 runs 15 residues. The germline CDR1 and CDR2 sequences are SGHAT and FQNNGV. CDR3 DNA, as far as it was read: TGTGCCAGCAGCCAGATAGCGGGGGGAGGAGAGACC. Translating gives CASSQIAGGGET. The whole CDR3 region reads CASSQIAGGGETQYF.

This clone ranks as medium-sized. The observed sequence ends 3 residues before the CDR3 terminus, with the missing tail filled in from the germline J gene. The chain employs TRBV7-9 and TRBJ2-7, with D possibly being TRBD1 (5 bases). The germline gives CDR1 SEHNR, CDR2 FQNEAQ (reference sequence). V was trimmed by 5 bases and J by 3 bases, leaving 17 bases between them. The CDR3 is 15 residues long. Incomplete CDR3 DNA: TGTGCCAGCAGCCAAGGGCAAGGGGATCGCTACGAG. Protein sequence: CASSQGQGDRYE. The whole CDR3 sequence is CASSQGQGDRYEQYF.

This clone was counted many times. The part of the CDR3 DNA that was read is TGTGCCAGTAGTATAGTGACGGCTAGCGGGGGTCCCTACGAG. It encodes CASSIVTASGGPYE. The CDR3 in full is CASSIVTASGGPYEQYF. This chain joins TRBV19 and TRBJ2-7; the match to TRBD2 covers 10 bases. The read gets to within 3 residues of the CDR3 end, and the germline J gene fills in the rest. After removal of 1 base from V and 2 bases from J, the junction contained 8 bases not matched to a gene. The CDR3 runs to 17 residues. Germline V CDR1 and CDR2: LNHDA, SQIVND (reference sequence).

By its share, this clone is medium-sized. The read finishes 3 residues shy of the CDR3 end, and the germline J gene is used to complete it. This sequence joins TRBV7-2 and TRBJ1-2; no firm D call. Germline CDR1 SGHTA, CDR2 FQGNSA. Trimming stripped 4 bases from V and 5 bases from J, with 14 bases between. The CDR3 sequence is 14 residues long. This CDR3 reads CASSSKQGLYGYTF. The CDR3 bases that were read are TGTGCCAGCAGCTCCAAACAAGGGTTGTATGGC.

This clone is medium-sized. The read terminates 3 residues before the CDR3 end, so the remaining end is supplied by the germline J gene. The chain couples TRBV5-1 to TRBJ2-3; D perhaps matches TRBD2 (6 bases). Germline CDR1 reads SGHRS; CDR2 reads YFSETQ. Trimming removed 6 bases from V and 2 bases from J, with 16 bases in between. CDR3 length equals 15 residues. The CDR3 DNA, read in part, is TGCGCCAGCACGCGGGAAATCTCCCCCACAGATACG. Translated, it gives CASTREISPTDT. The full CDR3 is CASTREISPTDTQYF.

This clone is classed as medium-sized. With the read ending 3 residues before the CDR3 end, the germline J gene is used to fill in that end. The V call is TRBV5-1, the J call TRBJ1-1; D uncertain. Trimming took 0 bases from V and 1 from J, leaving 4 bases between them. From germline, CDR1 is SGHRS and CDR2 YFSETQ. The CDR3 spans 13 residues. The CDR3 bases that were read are TGCGCCAGCAGCTTGGATCAGAACACTGAA. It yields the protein CASSLDQNTE. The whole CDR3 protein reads CASSLDQNTEAFF.